This T cell receptor (beta chain) originates from a study of pediatric ulcerative colitis. CDR1 MDHEN and CDR2 SYDVKM come from the germline V gene. V gave up 4 bases and J gave up 3 bases, with 9 bases separating them. The CDR3 covers 13 residues. During colonoscopy, one to two rectal pinch biopsies were collected. Measured with immunoSEQ multiplex PCR; TCRdb has only the in-frame clones, and not every one. Seen here are more than 35,000 clones, around 73% observed once, and the top ten hold around 0.7%. This clone was detected once. The material sequenced was gut tissue. This clonotype was sampled from a boy aged 5 to 17 with moderate ulcerative colitis. The chain uses TRBV28 and TRBJ1-2, with D hard to call. In DNA, the CDR3 is TGTGCCAGCAGTTCCACCCAGCACTATGGCTACACCTTC. Protein: CASSSTQHYGYTF.